This T cell receptor (beta chain) was recovered during a study of cytomegalovirus exposure and HLA in healthy donors. General study points: With later analysis, a missense DCLRE1C variant became linked to TCR beta V- and J-gene trimming.

Germline values: CDR1 LNHDA, CDR2 SQIVND (reference sequence). V was trimmed by 3 bases and J by 0 bases, leaving 11 bases between them. The CDR3 consists of 15 residues. As concerns this clone: The target antigen is unknown.

60 Vbeta and 13 Jbeta primers were used in PCR. Clones were read by immunoSEQ multiplex PCR, and TCRdb kept only the in-frame ones, dropping some. The table records about 160,000 clones, roughly 80% of them present only once. This sequence was found in a man under 40 in good health and CMV-seronegative. The material sequenced was PBMCs. V is TRBV19 and J is TRBJ1-1; D remains ambiguous. DNA of the CDR3: TGTGCCAGTAGTATCCCCCGGGAAGTGAACACTGAAGCTTTCTTT. This codes for CASSIPREVNTEAFF.